Presented here are 27 T cell receptor beta chains from one specimen sequenced in a study of cytomegalovirus exposure and HLA in healthy donors. Profiling relied on immunoSEQ multiplex PCR, and the TCRdb table lists in-frame clones only, not all of them. The data contain about 330,000 clones, approximately 90% of them singletons. Sequenced material: PBMCs. The receptors stem from a young woman in good health and CMV-seronegative.

V and J are TRBV6-5 and TRBJ1-5; D uncertain. V dropped 0 bases and J dropped 6 bases, with 6 bases sitting between them. The CDR3 is 13 residues long. Germline CDR1 and CDR2: MNHEY and SVGAGI. The CDR3 loop reads CASSYSIGQPQHF. The CDR3 nucleotides are TGTGCCAGCAGTTACTCGATCGGTCAGCCCCAGCATTTT.

V gene TRBV5-4 combines with J gene TRBJ1-1, with TRBD1 matching over 7 bases. This CDR3 has 14 residues. The junction had 3 bases not matched to a gene; V was cut back by 3 bases and J by 1 base. Germline loops: CDR1 SGHNT, CDR2 YYREEE (reference sequence). CDR3 DNA: TGTGCCAGCAGCTCCGGGACAGCGAACACTGAAGCTTTCTTT. Protein sequence: CASSSGTANTEAFF.

This CDR3 is CSVGASGRGGGSYNEQFF. The CDR3 nucleotides read TGCAGCGTTGGTGCTAGCGGGAGAGGGGGGGGCTCCTACAATGAGCAGTTCTTC. The gene calls are TRBV29-1 and TRBJ2-1, with 10 bases identical to TRBD2. CDR1 SQVTM and CDR2 ANQGSEA come from the germline V gene. CDR3 length: 18 amino acids. Losses at the gene ends were 4 bases for V and 0 bases for J; bases not matched to a gene: 12.

The J gene is TRBJ2-2, the V gene TRBV25-1; D is possibly TRBD1 (6 bases). The CDR3 extends over 16 amino acids. V lost 4 bases to trimming and J lost 5 bases, with 17 bases between them. In germline, CDR1 is MGHDK, CDR2 SYGVNS. CDR3 loop: CASSVTGQISTGELFF. The CDR3 region has the DNA TGTGCCAGCAGTGTCACGGGACAAATTTCTACCGGGGAGCTGTTTTTT.

For the CDR3, the DNA is TGTGCCAGCAGCTGGGGGGGTAATGAAAAACTGTTTTTT. Translation: CASSWGGNEKLFF. The chain combines TRBV7-9 with TRBJ1-4, with TRBD1 as a possible D gene (5 bases). Germline V gene sequence: CDR1 SEHNR, CDR2 FQNEAQ (reference sequence). Trimming removed 4 bases from V and 4 bases from J, with 7 bases in between. The CDR3 contains 13 residues.

This chain connects TRBV10-3 to TRBJ2-2, with 7 nucleotides matching TRBD1. The CDR3 extends over 14 amino acids. Germline V gene sequence: CDR1 ENHRY, CDR2 SYGVKD. Germline trimming cut 10 bases from V and 5 bases from J; bases unmatched to any gene: 10. Here the CDR3 DNA reads TGTGCCACCCAAAGTACAGGGGTGACCGGGGAGCTGTTTTTT. It translates to CATQSTGVTGELFF.

V and J are TRBV9 and TRBJ1-2; D not certain. CDR3 size: 13 residues. The germline V and J ends were trimmed by 0 bases and 4 bases, with 7 bases remaining between them. Germline CDR1 and CDR2: SGDLS and YYNGEE. The CDR3 is CASSVVAGYGYTF. The CDR3 DNA follows: TGTGCCAGCAGCGTAGTGGCAGGCTATGGCTACACCTTC.

The chain combines TRBV29-1 with TRBJ2-5; 9 bases are shared with TRBD1. Trimming took 6 bases from V and 2 from J; bases not matched to a gene: 16. This CDR3 region has 17 residues. Looked up from germline, CDR1 is SQVTM and CDR2 is ANQGSEA. CDR3 in amino acids: CSVGGADRGYAQETQYF. In DNA, the CDR3 is TGCAGCGTCGGTGGGGCTGACAGGGGGTATGCGCAAGAGACCCAGTACTTC.

This clone was counted a few times. The genes are TRBV19 and TRBJ1-2; D may be TRBD1 (6 bases). CDR3 size: 12 residues. V lost 9 bases to trimming and J lost 4 bases, with 12 bases between them. In germline, CDR1 is LNHDA, CDR2 SQIVND (reference sequence). The CDR3 region has the DNA TGTGCCAGCCGACAGGACCTCTATGGCTACACCTTC. Translating gives CASRQDLYGYTF.

The chain couples TRBV27 to TRBJ2-3; D is ambiguous. The CDR3 length is 15 residues. Germline CDR1 MNHEY, CDR2 SMNVEV (reference sequence). V was clipped by 3 bases and J by 9 bases, with 19 bases between them. The CDR3 loop reads CASSFVGGSSRTQYF. The CDR3 region has the DNA TGTGCCAGCAGTTTCGTTGGCGGTTCCTCCCGAACGCAGTATTTT.

The gene calls are TRBV7-2 and TRBJ2-2; maybe TRBD2 (6 bases). The CDR3 length is 14 residues. In germline, CDR1 is SGHTA, CDR2 FQGNSA. The V gene lost 4 bases and the J gene lost 4 bases, with 10 bases spanning the gap. CDR3 coding DNA: TGTGCCAGCAGCTCTCAGGGAGGCACCGGGGAGCTGTTTTTT. Protein: CASSSQGGTGELFF. Full variable domain (remainder filled in from reference TRBV7-2 and TRBJ2-2): GAGVSQSPSNKVTEKGKDVELRCDPISGHTALYWYRQSLGQGLEFLIYFQGNSAPDKSGLPSDRFSAERTGGSVSTLTIQRTQQEDSAVYLCASSSQGGTGELFFGEGSRLTVL.

The chain joins TRBV11-3 to TRBJ1-2; a weak D match, TRBD1 (6 bases). The V end lost 5 bases, the J end lost 5 bases, and 12 bases lay between the germline ends. Per germline, CDR1 SGHNT and CDR2 YENEEA. This CDR3 contains 13 residues. CDR3 amino acids: CASSLEGGYGYTF. For the CDR3, the DNA is TGTGCCAGCAGCCTGGAGGGGGGGTATGGCTACACCTTC.

The chain couples TRBV6-1 to TRBJ2-7, with 8 bases matching TRBD2. The germline gives CDR1 MNHNS, CDR2 SASEGT. The V gene end was trimmed by 7 bases and the J gene end by 5 bases; junction bases not matched to a gene: 13. The CDR3 is 15 amino acids. CDR3 in amino acids: CASMTGLGSLDEQYF. Here the CDR3 DNA reads TGTGCCAGCATGACGGGACTAGGGTCTCTCGACGAGCAGTACTTC.

The V and J genes are TRBV28 and TRBJ2-7; maybe TRBD2 (5 bases). The V end lost 3 bases, the J end lost 2 bases, and 11 bases lay between the germline ends. Per germline, CDR1 MDHEN and CDR2 SYDVKM. The CDR3 length is 14 residues. This CDR3 reads CASSFRGIAYEQYF. CDR3 coding DNA: TGTGCCAGCAGTTTCAGAGGGATCGCCTACGAGCAGTACTTC.

This chain uses TRBV5-6 with TRBJ2-7, with 7 positions matching TRBD1. Per the germline V gene, CDR1 is SGHDT and CDR2 is YYEEEE. Trimming removed 4 bases from V and 6 bases from J; junction bases left unmatched: 7. The CDR3 has 13 amino acids. The CDR3 loop reads CASSAGTVPEQYF. The CDR3 nucleotides are TGTGCCAGCAGCGCCGGGACAGTCCCCGAGCAGTACTTC.

The chain is built from TRBV7-9 and TRBJ2-7; D may be TRBD2 (7 bases). Germline V lookup: CDR1 SEHNR, CDR2 FQNEAQ (reference sequence). The CDR3 contains 14 residues. The germline V and J ends were trimmed by 4 bases and 4 bases, with 14 bases remaining between them. The DNA for the CDR3 is TGTGCCAGCAGCTATGGGGGGGCTTCTTACGAGCAGTACTTC. Protein product: CASSYGGASYEQYF.

This chain uses TRBV5-6 with TRBJ2-1; a possible D gene is TRBD2 (6 bases). Germline V lookup: CDR1 SGHDT, CDR2 YYEEEE. V lost 3 bases and J 1 base, leaving 11 bases between the germline ends. The CDR3 is 15 residues long. The CDR3 nucleotides are TGTGCCAGCAGCTGGAGACTAGATTCCTACAATGAGCAGTTCTTC. It codes for CASSWRLDSYNEQFF.

This CDR3 is CASSRRQGSNQPQHF. The CDR3 DNA reads TGTGCCAGCAGTCGACGACAGGGGAGTAATCAGCCCCAGCATTTT. The V gene is TRBV6-6, the J gene TRBJ1-5; 8 bases are a match to TRBD1. The germline gives CDR1 MNHNY, CDR2 SVGAGI (reference sequence). V was pared by 5 bases and J by 4 bases, with 7 bases of the junction left unmatched. CDR3 length: 15 amino acids.

Here the CDR3 DNA reads TGCGCCAGATCTTCAGGGGCCTTTAACTATGGCTACACCTTC. Protein: CARSSGAFNYGYTF. This chain joins TRBV10-1 and TRBJ1-2, with D perhaps matching TRBD1 (6 bases). The CDR3 runs to 14 residues. Germline CDR1 is WNHNN and CDR2 is SYGVQD (reference sequence). V was clipped by 9 bases and J by 1 base, with 15 bases between them.

The rearrangement uses TRBV11-3 and TRBJ2-5, with TRBD2 as a possible D gene (6 bases). With 4 bases removed from V and 1 base from J, the gap between germline ends came to 10 bases. This CDR3 is 14 amino acids long. The germline CDR1 and CDR2 sequences are SGHNT and YENEEA. CDR3 sequence: CASSSSGSQETQYF. The CDR3 DNA follows: TGTGCCAGCAGCTCCTCCGGGAGCCAAGAGACCCAGTACTTC.

This chain connects TRBV5-6 to TRBJ1-1; unclear D gene. Germline assignment: CDR1 SGHDT and CDR2 YYEEEE. V was trimmed by 2 bases and J by 6 bases, leaving 11 bases between them. This CDR3 is 13 amino acids long. CDR3 residues: CASSFSGVSEAFF. DNA for the CDR3: TGTGCCAGCAGCTTTTCCGGGGTATCTGAAGCTTTCTTT. The full variable domain, its missing parts supplied by reference TRBV5-6 and TRBJ1-1, is DAGVTQSPTHLIKTRGQQVTLRCSPKSGHDTVSWYQQALGQGPQFIFQYYEEEERQRGNFPDRFSGHQFPNYSSELNVNALLLGDSALYLCASSFSGVSEAFFGQGTRLTVV.

The V gene is TRBV5-5, the J gene TRBJ2-2; 8 bases are a match to TRBD2. The CDR3 spans 18 residues. V shed 3 bases and J 5 bases; nucleotides not matched to a gene: 15. Germline lookup yields CDR1 SGHKS and CDR2 YYEKEE (reference sequence). CDR3 sequence reads: CASSWAPSGAGGTGELFF. CDR3 DNA sequence: TGTGCCAGCAGCTGGGCCCCCTCAGGGGCGGGAGGTACCGGGGAGCTGTTTTTT.

The chain couples TRBV4-3 to TRBJ2-5; 9 bases fit TRBD1. In germline, CDR1 is LGHNA, CDR2 YSLEER. After removal of 0 bases from V and 5 bases from J, the junction contained 7 bases not matched to a gene. The CDR3 spans 16 residues. The CDR3 nucleotides read TGCGCCAGCAGCCAAGATGAAACAGGGGGCTCGGAGACCCAGTACTTC. Translating gives CASSQDETGGSETQYF.

V gene TRBV18 combines with J gene TRBJ2-2; D perhaps matches TRBD2 (6 bases). The CDR3 loop spans 15 amino acids. Germline V gene lookup returns CDR1 KGHSH and CDR2 LQKENI. Between the trimmed V and J ends, which lost 2 bases and 1 base, there was a span of 8 bases. The CDR3 bases are TGTGCCAGCTCACCAAGGCGGGAGAACACCGGGGAGCTGTTTTTT. Its translation is CASSPRRENTGELFF.

The chain has TRBV5-1 and TRBJ2-7, with D perhaps matching TRBD2 (5 bases). Between the trimmed V and J ends, which lost 1 base and 3 bases, there was a span of 8 bases. The CDR3 length is 13 residues. The germline V gene has CDR1 SGHRS and CDR2 YFSETQ. The CDR3 spells CASSLSADYEQYF. DNA for the CDR3: TGCGCCAGCAGCTTGTCAGCGGACTACGAGCAGTACTTC.

Only one count was recorded for this clone. The chain is built from TRBV5-1 and TRBJ2-1; 11 bases agree with TRBD2. Germline V gene data show CDR1 as SGHRS and CDR2 as YFSETQ. The V and J ends lost 4 bases and 4 bases, in that order; junction bases with no gene match: 7. The CDR3 runs 16 residues. CDR3 nucleotide sequence: TGCGCCAGCAGCCCCCCCGGGACTAGCGGTTACAATGAGCAGTTCTTC. Its protein is CASSPPGTSGYNEQFF. The full variable domain, with the rest looked up from reference TRBV5-1 and TRBJ2-1, is KAGVTQTPRYLIKTRGQQVTLSCSPISGHRSVSWYQQTPGQGLQFLFEYFSETQRNKGNFPGRFSGRQFSNSRSEMNVSTLELGDSALYLCASSPPGTSGYNEQFFGPGTRLTVL.

This chain links TRBV4-1 with TRBJ2-7, with TRBD1 matching over 8 bases. V was pared by 3 bases and J by 3 bases, with 4 bases of the junction left unmatched. This CDR3 is built from 14 residues. The germline V gene encodes CDR1 MGHRA and CDR2 YSYEKL. CDR3 sequence: CASSHPGQGYEQYF. CDR3 coding DNA: TGCGCCAGCAGCCACCCCGGACAGGGCTACGAGCAGTACTTC.